The 2 T cell receptor beta chains below were found in one sample sequenced in a study of cytomegalovirus exposure and HLA in healthy donors. It was with 60 Vbeta and 13 Jbeta primers that the PCR ran. Sequenced by immunoSEQ multiplex PCR; TCRdb stores in-frame clones only, minus some. The repertoire holds about 82,000 clones, with 10% as singletons. Input material: PBMCs. The source of these receptors is a man in his sixties in good health and CMV-seropositive.

This clone came up a few times. J is TRBJ1-2 and V is TRBV30, with a tentative D call TRBD1 (5 bases). The ends were cut back, 3 bases at V and 6 bases at J, with 8 bases in the middle. CDR1 and CDR2 (germline): GTSNPN, SVGIG (reference sequence). This CDR3 spans 11 amino acids. CDR3 sequence: CAWSARDGYTF. CDR3 nucleotides: TGTGCCTGGAGCGCCAGGGATGGCTACACCTTC.

In this sample, this clone turned up a few times. CDR3 loop: CASSPGQWGGEQYF. The CDR3 coding sequence is TGTGCCAGCAGCCCGGGACAGTGGGGTGGCGAGCAGTACTTC. The chain employs TRBV5-6 and TRBJ2-7, with 7 positions matching TRBD1. Germline loops: CDR1 SGHDT, CDR2 YYEEEE. With 4 bases clipped from V and 6 bases from J, the junction kept 10 bases outside the gene matches. This CDR3 spans 14 amino acids.